Reported below is one T cell receptor (beta chain). Its cognate antigen is unknown. The CDR3 totals 14 residues. V was cut by 0 bases and J by 4 bases, with 7 bases left in between. CDR1 is ENHRY, CDR2 SYGVKD, per germline. Profiling relied on immunoSEQ multiplex PCR, and the TCRdb table lists in-frame clones only, not all of them. The sample consists of 40,000 or so clones, approximately 86% of them appearing once. The data originate from a study of graft-versus-host responses after intestinal transplantation. General study points: The authors found GvH clones in recipient marrow, some appearing first in ileum or blood.

The starting material, graft tissue, was processed to release intraepithelial and lamina propria lymphocytes. The specimen comprised ileum tissue, sampled approximately 210 days after intestinal transplant. The chain couples TRBV10-3 to TRBJ2-1; D is perhaps TRBD1 (6 bases). The sequence derives from a human patient who received an intestinal transplant, so some T cells may come from the graft donor. The CDR3 is CAISESGQYNEQFF. Here the CDR3 DNA reads TGTGCCATCAGTGAGTCGGGACAATACAATGAGCAGTTCTTC.